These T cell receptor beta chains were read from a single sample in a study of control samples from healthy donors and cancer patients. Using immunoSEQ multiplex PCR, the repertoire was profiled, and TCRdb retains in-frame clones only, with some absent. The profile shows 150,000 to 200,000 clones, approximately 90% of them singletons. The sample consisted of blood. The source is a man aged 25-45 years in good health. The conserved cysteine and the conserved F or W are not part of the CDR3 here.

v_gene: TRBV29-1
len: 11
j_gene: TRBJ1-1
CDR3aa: SVSGTGSFEAF

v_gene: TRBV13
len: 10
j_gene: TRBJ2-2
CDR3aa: ASTPLGGELF

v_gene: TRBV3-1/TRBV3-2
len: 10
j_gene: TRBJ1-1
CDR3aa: ASSQERPPTF

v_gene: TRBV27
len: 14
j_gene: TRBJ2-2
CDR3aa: ASQRRQGLFTGELF

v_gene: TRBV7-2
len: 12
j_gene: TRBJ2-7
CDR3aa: ASSPAGATYEQY

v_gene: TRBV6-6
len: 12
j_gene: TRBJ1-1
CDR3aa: ASSQRTANTEAF

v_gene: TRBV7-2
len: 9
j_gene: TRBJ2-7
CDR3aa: ASSPSYEQY

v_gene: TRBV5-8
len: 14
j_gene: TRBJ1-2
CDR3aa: ASSSHRPKSGYGYT

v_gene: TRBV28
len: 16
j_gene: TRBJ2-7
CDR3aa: ASSPVGAGGRATYEQY

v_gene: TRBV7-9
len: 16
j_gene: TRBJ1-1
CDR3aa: ASRFPGQGRVADTEAF

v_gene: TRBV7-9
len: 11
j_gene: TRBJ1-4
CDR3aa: ASSLGRYEKLF

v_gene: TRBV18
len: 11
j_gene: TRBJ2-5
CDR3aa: ASSQDSQETQY

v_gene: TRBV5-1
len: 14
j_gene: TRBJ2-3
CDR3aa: ASSLGAVAGADTQY

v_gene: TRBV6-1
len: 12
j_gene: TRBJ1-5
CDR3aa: ASSEANREQPQH

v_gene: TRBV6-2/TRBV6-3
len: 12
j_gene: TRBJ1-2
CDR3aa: ASSYSPQNYGYT

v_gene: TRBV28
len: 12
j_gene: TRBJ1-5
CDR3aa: ASNPQASNQPQH